The 30 T cell receptor beta chains given below trace back to one sample, sequenced in a study of cytomegalovirus exposure and HLA in healthy donors. A multiplex PCR was run with 60 Vbeta primers and 13 Jbeta primers. The data were produced by immunoSEQ multiplex PCR, yet TCRdb's version contains in-frame clones alone and is incomplete. The data contain roughly 290,000 clones, 80% of them singletons. The sequenced sample consisted of PBMCs. These receptors came from a girl aged 2-9 years in good health and CMV-seronegative.

J is TRBJ2-3 and V is TRBV27; TRBD2 agrees at 10 bases. V lost 4 bases and J lost 4; bases outside the gene matches: 11. The CDR3 has 17 residues. Germline CDR1 is MNHEY and CDR2 is SMNVEV (reference sequence). CDR3: CASSSGWASGSPDTQYF. CDR3 coding DNA: TGTGCCAGCAGTTCCGGGTGGGCTAGCGGGAGCCCAGATACGCAGTATTTT.

The gene calls are TRBV4-2 and TRBJ2-2; 10 nucleotides match TRBD2. CDR1 is LGHNA, CDR2 YNFKEQ, per germline. V was clipped by 3 bases and J by 5 bases; unmatched bases: 9. This CDR3 has 17 amino acids. The CDR3 here is CASSHTAGGPWTGELFF. CDR3 DNA sequence: TGTGCCAGCAGCCACACAGCGGGGGGGCCGTGGACCGGGGAGCTGTTTTTT.

V gene TRBV27 combines with J gene TRBJ1-1; D ambiguous. CDR3 length equals 16 residues. V shed 1 base and J shed 0 bases, with 12 bases lying between them. Germline CDR1 MNHEY, CDR2 SMNVEV (reference sequence). CDR3 sequence: CASSLYSSRVNTEAFF. As DNA, the CDR3 is TGTGCCAGCAGTTTATATTCGTCCCGGGTGAACACTGAAGCTTTCTTT.

V is TRBV11-2 and J is TRBJ1-1; D is undetermined. V was cut by 5 bases and J by 7 bases, with 14 bases left in between. The germline CDR1 and CDR2 sequences are SGHAT and FQNNGV. The CDR3 sequence is 13 residues long. CDR3 nucleotides: TGTGCCAGCAGCGTCGTGTCGGGAGTTGAAGCTTTCTTT. It translates to CASSVVSGVEAFF.

The rearrangement uses TRBV7-9 and TRBJ2-2; the match to TRBD2 covers 7 bases. Unmatched junction bases numbered 1, after V lost 3 bases and J lost 0 bases. The CDR3 has 15 amino acids. CDR1 is SEHNR, CDR2 FQNEAQ, per germline (reference sequence). In nucleotides, the CDR3 is TGTGCCAGCAGCTTGGGGGGGTCGAACACCGGGGAGCTGTTTTTT. Residues: CASSLGGSNTGELFF.

The chain employs TRBV7-2 and TRBJ2-3, with TRBD2 matching over 9 bases. Unmatched junction bases numbered 15, after V lost 5 bases and J lost 0 bases. The V gene's germline CDR1 is SGHTA and CDR2 FQGNSA. This CDR3 region has 19 residues. The CDR3 here is CASSPPLAGGDFSTDTQYF. The CDR3 DNA reads TGTGCCAGCAGCCCCCCTCTGGCGGGGGGGGATTTTAGCACAGATACGCAGTATTTT.

DNA for the CDR3: TGTGCCAGCAGGGACAGATTACTAGCGCTTCAGGGTGAGCAGTTCTTC. Translation: CASRDRLLALQGEQFF. This chain connects TRBV7-9 to TRBJ2-1; a possible D gene is TRBD2 (7 bases). The germline V gene encodes CDR1 SEHNR and CDR2 FQNEAQ (reference sequence). The length of the CDR3 is 16 residues. V dropped 6 bases and J dropped 9 bases, with 24 bases sitting between them.

Here the CDR3 DNA reads TGTGCCTGGAGTGTTGGGACACCTTATGGCTACACCTTC. Its translation is CAWSVGTPYGYTF. The chain couples TRBV30 to TRBJ1-2; maybe TRBD1 (6 bases). The CDR3 totals 13 residues. The germline CDR1 and CDR2 sequences are GTSNPN and SVGIG (reference sequence). V lost 0 bases and J lost 5, with 10 bases in between.

The chain joins TRBV6-1 to TRBJ2-2; TRBD1 might be the D (6 bases). Between the trimmed V and J ends, which lost 6 bases and 3 bases, there was a span of 14 bases. The CDR3 sequence is 15 residues long. The germline CDR1 and CDR2 sequences are MNHNS and SASEGT. This CDR3 is CASRRTDRYTGELFF. In DNA, the CDR3 is TGTGCCAGCAGAAGGACAGATCGATACACCGGGGAGCTGTTTTTT.

The rearrangement uses TRBV6-6 and TRBJ2-5, with D possibly TRBD1 on 5 matching bases. This CDR3 spans 15 amino acids. V was shortened by 8 bases and J by 5 bases, with 21 bases between the two germline ends. Per the germline V gene, CDR1 is MNHNY and CDR2 is SVGAGI (reference sequence). Written as DNA, the CDR3 is TGTGCCAGCCAGGTCGGAAGGGGTGTGATGGAGACCCAGTACTTC. Translation gives CASQVGRGVMETQYF.

Notes on this clone: A junction boundary mismatches the germline segment, possibly from a read error. J is TRBJ2-3 and V is TRBV4-1, with D perhaps matching TRBD1 (6 bases). The CDR3 has 17 amino acids. Looked up from germline, CDR1 is MGHRA and CDR2 is YSYEKL. CDR3 in amino acids: CASSQVGASSYTDAQYF. Written as DNA, the CDR3 is TGCGCCAGCAGCCAAGTGGGGGCCTCAAGCTACACAGATGCGCAGTATTTT.

This chain connects TRBV4-2 to TRBJ1-3, with a possible D match to TRBD1 (5 bases). CDR3 length: 17 residues. Trimming cost V 2 bases and J 2 bases, with 16 bases left between them. Germline assignment: CDR1 LGHNA and CDR2 YNFKEQ. The CDR3 region is CASSQRYQGLTGNTIYF. CDR3 nucleotides: TGTGCCAGCAGCCAAAGATACCAGGGTCTGACTGGAAACACCATATATTTT.

This clone was found once. The germline gene is not matched at one end of the junction; a read error may be the cause. The chain combines TRBV7-9 with TRBJ1-2; no clear D. CDR1 and CDR2 from the germline V gene are SEHNR and FQNEAQ (reference sequence). The CDR3 is 13 residues long. DNA for the CDR3: TGTTCCAGCACCGTGGAGACCACTTATGGCTACACCTTC. Residues: CSSTVETTYGYTF.

The rearrangement uses TRBV7-8 and TRBJ1-2; D might be TRBD1 (5 bases). The CDR3 has 15 residues. Trimming left V 2 bases short and J 1 base short, with 11 bases between. Germline-derived CDR1 and CDR2 are SGHVS and FQNEAQ. The CDR3 here is CASSLMVGLNYGYTF. The CDR3 region has the DNA TGTGCCAGCAGCTTAATGGTGGGGCTTAACTATGGCTACACCTTC.

The V and J genes are TRBV7-8 and TRBJ2-7, with D perhaps TRBD2 (5 bases). V was clipped by 10 bases and J by 5 bases, with 18 bases between them. Germline V lookup: CDR1 SGHVS, CDR2 FQNEAQ. The CDR3 loop spans 13 amino acids. CDR3 nucleotides: TGTGCCACCCACGAGGGATTCGGCAACGAGCAGTACTTC. Encoded protein: CATHEGFGNEQYF.

This clone was seen just once. The CDR3 here is CASSLEGRERLQGGFF. The CDR3, as DNA: TGCGCCAGCAGCTTGGAAGGCAGGGAGCGCCTTCAGGGAGGTTTCTTT. V gene TRBV5-1 combines with J gene TRBJ1-1, with a weak D call TRBD1 (5 bases). V shed 0 bases and J shed 13 bases, with 25 bases lying between them. The germline V gene has CDR1 SGHRS and CDR2 YFSETQ. The CDR3 sequence is 16 residues long.

The chain couples TRBV4-2 to TRBJ2-7, with 7 bases lining up with TRBD2. The CDR3 has 17 residues. The germline V gene has CDR1 LGHNA and CDR2 YNFKEQ. V shed 4 bases and J 4 bases; nucleotides not matched to a gene: 16. CDR3 in DNA: TGTGCCAGCAGCCCAAGACCCTCTACTAGCGATGGGTACGAGCAGTACTTC. Translating gives CASSPRPSTSDGYEQYF.

This clone has a handful of counts. Other DNA sequences in this specimen translate into the identical CDR3. The chain employs TRBV20-1 and TRBJ1-3; the D is unclear. The CDR3 extends over 11 amino acids. Germline CDR1 DFQATT, CDR2 SNEGSKA (reference sequence). Trimming left V 5 bases short and J 0 bases short, with 2 bases between. In DNA form, the CDR3 reads TGCAGTGCTCGCTCTGGAAACACCATATATTTT. It codes for CSARSGNTIYF.

The chain employs TRBV5-5 and TRBJ1-4; the D gene is possibly TRBD1 (5 bases). Germline V lookup: CDR1 SGHKS, CDR2 YYEKEE (reference sequence). V lost 4 bases and J lost 6, with 10 bases in between. The CDR3 is made up of 13 amino acids. CDR3 sequence (DNA): TGTGCCAGCAGCACGTGGGGGGATGAAAAACTGTTTTTT. Translated, it gives CASSTWGDEKLFF.

This clone was recorded a few times. CDR3 sequence (DNA): TGTGCCAGTACCTCCAGGAGAGGGCTATATCAGCCCCAGCATTTT. Its translation is CASTSRRGLYQPQHF. V usage is TRBV19 and J usage is TRBJ1-5, with D uncertain. This CDR3 has 15 residues. CDR1 and CDR2 from the germline V gene are LNHDA and SQIVND (reference sequence). The V end lost 7 bases, the J end lost 5 bases, and 18 bases lay between the germline ends.

The chain couples TRBV27 to TRBJ1-2; maybe TRBD1 (6 bases). Germline CDR1 MNHEY, CDR2 SMNVEV (reference sequence). The length of the CDR3 is 13 residues. Trimming shortened V by 8 bases and J by 6 bases, and 16 bases separated the two germline ends. The CDR3 DNA reads TGTGCCAGCTCCGGGGGGGCGCGTAATGGCTACACCTTC. As protein: CASSGGARNGYTF.

The V call is TRBV6-5, the J call TRBJ2-7; 7 bases align to TRBD1. V lost 4 bases and J lost 1; bases outside the gene matches: 4. Germline CDR1 and CDR2: MNHEY and SVGAGI. This CDR3 has 14 residues. Here the CDR3 reads CASSWDSSSYEQYF. CDR3 DNA: TGTGCCAGCAGTTGGGACAGTTCTTCCTACGAGCAGTACTTC.

The CDR3 sequence is CASSHPPRVGEQYF. The CDR3 nucleotides are TGTGCCAGCAGCCACCCTCCCAGGGTGGGCGAGCAGTACTTC. The chain uses TRBV11-3 and TRBJ2-7; D is possibly TRBD1 (5 bases). Germline V gives CDR1 SGHNT, CDR2 YENEEA. The CDR3 runs 14 residues. Trimming took 5 bases from V and 6 from J, leaving 17 bases between them.

The rearrangement links TRBV28 to TRBJ2-7, with 10 bases lining up with TRBD2. CDR3 size: 16 residues. V was pared by 2 bases and J by 0 bases, with 4 bases of the junction left unmatched. Germline values: CDR1 MDHEN, CDR2 SYDVKM. This chain's CDR3 is CASSLPSGRGSYEQYF. In nucleotides, the CDR3 is TGTGCCAGCAGTTTACCGAGCGGGAGGGGCTCCTACGAGCAGTACTTC.

This sequence joins TRBV6-5 and TRBJ2-1; 12 nucleotides match TRBD2. CDR3 length equals 15 residues. V gave up 6 bases and J gave up 8 bases; unmatched junction bases: 8. CDR1 is MNHEY, CDR2 SVGAGI, per germline. The DNA for the CDR3 is TGTGCCAGCAGCCCCGGGACTAGCGGGCGAGATGAGCAGTTCTTC. This codes for CASSPGTSGRDEQFF.

In the case of this clone: The same CDR3 is also encoded by other DNA sequences in this sample. J is TRBJ1-1 and V is TRBV5-1; TRBD1 aligns across 8 bases. Germline V gives CDR1 SGHRS, CDR2 YFSETQ. The trim removed 0 bases at V and 1 base at J, leaving 2 bases unmatched. The CDR3 covers 15 residues. The CDR3 DNA sequence: TGCGCCAGCAGCTTGGGGGGGACAGGGAACACTGAAGCTTTCTTT. This gives the protein CASSLGGTGNTEAFF.

Here the CDR3 reads CASSQSSGAYEQYF. CDR3 coding DNA: TGTGCCAGCAGTCAAAGTAGCGGGGCCTACGAGCAGTACTTC. The chain uses TRBV2 and TRBJ2-7; 8 nucleotides line up with TRBD2. The CDR3 is 14 amino acids. Germline trimming cut 5 bases from V and 2 bases from J; bases unmatched to any gene: 5. Per the germline V gene, CDR1 is SNHLY and CDR2 is FYNNEI. The entire variable domain, with the rest obtained from reference TRBV2 and TRBJ2-7, is as follows: EPEVTQTPSHQVTQMGQEVILRCVPISNHLYFYWYRQILGQKVEFLVSFYNNEISEKSEIFDDQFSVERPDGSNFTLKIRSTKLEDSAMYFCASSQSSGAYEQYFGPGTRLTVT.

V usage is TRBV5-1 and J usage is TRBJ2-3, with a tentative D call TRBD1 (5 bases). This CDR3 spans 17 amino acids. Germline V gene lookup returns CDR1 SGHRS and CDR2 YFSETQ. Trimming removed 1 base at V and 3 bases at J, with 18 bases between. The CDR3 loop reads CASSLPSGLRGTDTQYF. Written as DNA, the CDR3 is TGCGCCAGCAGCTTGCCTTCCGGGCTTAGGGGAACAGATACGCAGTATTTT.

The chain links TRBV19 to TRBJ1-4; D is uncertain. The V and J ends lost 10 bases and 0 bases respectively, with 15 bases between them. The CDR3 extends over 15 amino acids. Germline lookup yields CDR1 LNHDA and CDR2 SQIVND (reference sequence). CDR3 in DNA: TGTGCCACCAGCGGCCGGGGTTCAACTAATGAAAAACTGTTTTTT. This codes for CATSGRGSTNEKLFF.

The chain links TRBV5-1 to TRBJ2-7, with D perhaps matching TRBD2 (6 bases). The V end lost 3 bases, the J end lost 7 bases, and 17 bases lay between the germline ends. The CDR3 length is 14 residues. Germline V gene lookup returns CDR1 SGHRS and CDR2 YFSETQ. CDR3 nucleotide sequence: TGCGCCAGCAGCTCGGGACTTTTGATGAGGGAGCAGTACTTC. It yields the protein CASSSGLLMREQYF.